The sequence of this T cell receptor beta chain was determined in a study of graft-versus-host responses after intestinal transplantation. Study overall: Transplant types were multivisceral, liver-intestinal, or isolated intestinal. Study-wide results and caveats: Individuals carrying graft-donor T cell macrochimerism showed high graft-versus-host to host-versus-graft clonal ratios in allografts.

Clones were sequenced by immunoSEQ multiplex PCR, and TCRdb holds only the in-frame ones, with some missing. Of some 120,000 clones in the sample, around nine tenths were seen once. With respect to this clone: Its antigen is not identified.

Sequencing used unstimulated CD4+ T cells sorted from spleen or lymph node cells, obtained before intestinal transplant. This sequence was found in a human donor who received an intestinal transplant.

CDR3 in amino acids: CAQIGGNYGYTF. CDR3 nucleotide sequence: TGTGCCCAAATCGGGGGGAACTATGGCTACACCTTC. The rearrangement joins TRBV30 to TRBJ1-2; weak D call: TRBD1 (5 bases). V was shortened by 8 bases and J by 2 bases, with 12 bases between the two germline ends. This CDR3 spans 12 amino acids. Germline CDR1 is GTSNPN and CDR2 is SVGIG (reference sequence).